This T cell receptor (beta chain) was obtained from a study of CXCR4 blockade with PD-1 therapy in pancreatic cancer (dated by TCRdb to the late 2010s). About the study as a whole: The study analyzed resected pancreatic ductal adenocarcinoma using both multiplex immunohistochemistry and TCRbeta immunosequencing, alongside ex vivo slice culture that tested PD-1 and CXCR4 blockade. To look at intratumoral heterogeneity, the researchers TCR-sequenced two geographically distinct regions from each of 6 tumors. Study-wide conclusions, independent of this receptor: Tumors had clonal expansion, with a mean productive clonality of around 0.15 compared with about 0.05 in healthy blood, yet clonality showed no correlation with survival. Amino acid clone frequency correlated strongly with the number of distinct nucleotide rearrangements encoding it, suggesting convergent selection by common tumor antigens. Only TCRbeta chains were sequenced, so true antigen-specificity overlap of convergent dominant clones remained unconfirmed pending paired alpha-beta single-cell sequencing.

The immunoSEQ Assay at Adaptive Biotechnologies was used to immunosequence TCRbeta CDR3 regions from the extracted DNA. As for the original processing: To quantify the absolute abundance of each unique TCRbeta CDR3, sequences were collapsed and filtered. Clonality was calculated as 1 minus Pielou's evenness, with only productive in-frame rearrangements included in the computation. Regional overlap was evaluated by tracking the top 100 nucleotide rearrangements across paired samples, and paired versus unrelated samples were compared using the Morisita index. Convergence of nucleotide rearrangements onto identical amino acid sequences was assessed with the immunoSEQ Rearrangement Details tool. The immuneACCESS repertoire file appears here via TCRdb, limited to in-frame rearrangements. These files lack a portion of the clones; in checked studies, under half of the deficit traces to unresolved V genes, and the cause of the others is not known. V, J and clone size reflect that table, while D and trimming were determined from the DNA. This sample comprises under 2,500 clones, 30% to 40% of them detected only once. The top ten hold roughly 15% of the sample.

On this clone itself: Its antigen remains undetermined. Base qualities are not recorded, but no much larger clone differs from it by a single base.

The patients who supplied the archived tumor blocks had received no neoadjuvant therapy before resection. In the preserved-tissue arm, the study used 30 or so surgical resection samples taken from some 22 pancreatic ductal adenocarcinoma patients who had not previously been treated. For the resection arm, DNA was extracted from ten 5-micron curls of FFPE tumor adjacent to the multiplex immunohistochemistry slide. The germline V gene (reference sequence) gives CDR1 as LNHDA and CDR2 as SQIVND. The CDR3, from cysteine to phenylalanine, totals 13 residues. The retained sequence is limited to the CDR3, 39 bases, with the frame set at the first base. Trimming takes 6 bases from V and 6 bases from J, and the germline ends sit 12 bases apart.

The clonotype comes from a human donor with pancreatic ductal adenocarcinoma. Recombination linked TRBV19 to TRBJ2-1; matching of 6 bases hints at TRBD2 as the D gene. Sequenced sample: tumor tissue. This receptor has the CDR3 CASSRLGSNEQFF. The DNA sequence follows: TGTGCCAGTAGCAGACTAGGTAGCAATGAGCAGTTCTTC.